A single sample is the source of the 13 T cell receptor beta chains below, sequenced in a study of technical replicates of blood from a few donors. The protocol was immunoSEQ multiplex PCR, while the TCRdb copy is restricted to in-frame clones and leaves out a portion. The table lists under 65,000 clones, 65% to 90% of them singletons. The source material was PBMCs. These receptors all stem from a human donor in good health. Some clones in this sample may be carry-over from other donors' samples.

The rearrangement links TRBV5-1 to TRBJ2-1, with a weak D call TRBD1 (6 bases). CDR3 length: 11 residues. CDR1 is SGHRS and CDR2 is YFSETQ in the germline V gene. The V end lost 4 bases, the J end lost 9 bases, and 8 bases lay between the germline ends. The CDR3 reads CASSPDSEQFF. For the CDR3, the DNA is TGCGCCAGCAGCCCGGACAGTGAGCAGTTCTTC.

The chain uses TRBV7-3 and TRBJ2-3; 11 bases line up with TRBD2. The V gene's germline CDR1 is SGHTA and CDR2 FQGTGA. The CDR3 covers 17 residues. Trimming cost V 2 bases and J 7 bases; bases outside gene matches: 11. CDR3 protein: CASSLDLAGGKLNTQYF. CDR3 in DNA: TGTGCCAGCAGCTTAGACCTAGCGGGGGGTAAACTAAATACGCAGTATTTT.

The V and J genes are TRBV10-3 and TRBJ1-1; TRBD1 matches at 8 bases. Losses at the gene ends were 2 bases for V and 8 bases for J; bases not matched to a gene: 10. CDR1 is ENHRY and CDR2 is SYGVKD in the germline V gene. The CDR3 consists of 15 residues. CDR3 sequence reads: CAISEETGAMREAFF. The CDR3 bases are TGTGCCATCAGTGAGGAGACAGGGGCTATGAGGGAAGCTTTCTTT.

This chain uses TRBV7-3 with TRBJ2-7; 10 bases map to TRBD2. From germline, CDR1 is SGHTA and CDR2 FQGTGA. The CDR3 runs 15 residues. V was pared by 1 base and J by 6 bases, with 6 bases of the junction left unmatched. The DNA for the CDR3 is TGTGCCAGCAGCTTAAAGTCTAGCGGGAGAGGCGAGCAGTACTTC. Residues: CASSLKSSGRGEQYF.

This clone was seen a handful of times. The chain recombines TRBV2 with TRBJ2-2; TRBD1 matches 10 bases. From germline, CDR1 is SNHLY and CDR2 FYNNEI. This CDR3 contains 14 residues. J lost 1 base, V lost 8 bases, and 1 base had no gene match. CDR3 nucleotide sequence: TGTGCCAGCCGGGACAGGGGGAACACCGGGGAGCTGTTTTTT. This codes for CASRDRGNTGELFF.

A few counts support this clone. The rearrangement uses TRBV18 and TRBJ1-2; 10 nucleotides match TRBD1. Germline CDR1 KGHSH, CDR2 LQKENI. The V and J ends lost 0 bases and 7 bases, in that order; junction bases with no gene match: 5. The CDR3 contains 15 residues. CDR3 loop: CASSPPGQGRGGYTF. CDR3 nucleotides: TGTGCCAGCTCACCACCGGGACAGGGGAGGGGTGGCTACACCTTC.

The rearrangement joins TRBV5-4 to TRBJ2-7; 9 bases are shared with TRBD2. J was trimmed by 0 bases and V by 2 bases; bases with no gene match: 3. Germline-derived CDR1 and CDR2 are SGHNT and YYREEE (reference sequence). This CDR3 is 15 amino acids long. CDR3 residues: CASSLERGDSYEQYF. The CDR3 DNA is TGTGCCAGCAGCTTAGAGCGGGGGGACTCCTACGAGCAGTACTTC.

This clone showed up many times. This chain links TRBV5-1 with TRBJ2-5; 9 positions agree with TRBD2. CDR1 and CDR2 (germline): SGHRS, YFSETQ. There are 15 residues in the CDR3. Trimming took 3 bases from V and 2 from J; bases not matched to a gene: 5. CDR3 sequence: CASSYYSGGQETQYF. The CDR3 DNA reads TGCGCCAGCAGCTACTACAGCGGGGGGCAAGAGACCCAGTACTTC.

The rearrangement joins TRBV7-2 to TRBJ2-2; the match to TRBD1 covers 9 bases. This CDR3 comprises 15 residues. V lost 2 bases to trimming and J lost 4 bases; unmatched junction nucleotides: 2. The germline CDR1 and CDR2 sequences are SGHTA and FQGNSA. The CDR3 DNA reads TGTGCCAGCAGCTTACGACAGGGGGGCACCGGGGAGCTGTTTTTT. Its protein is CASSLRQGGTGELFF.

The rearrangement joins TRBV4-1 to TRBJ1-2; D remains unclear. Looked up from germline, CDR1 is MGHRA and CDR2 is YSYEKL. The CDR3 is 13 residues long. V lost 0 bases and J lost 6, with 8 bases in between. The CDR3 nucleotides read TGCGCCAGCAGCCAAGATTATAGCGATGGCTACACCTTC. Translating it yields CASSQDYSDGYTF.

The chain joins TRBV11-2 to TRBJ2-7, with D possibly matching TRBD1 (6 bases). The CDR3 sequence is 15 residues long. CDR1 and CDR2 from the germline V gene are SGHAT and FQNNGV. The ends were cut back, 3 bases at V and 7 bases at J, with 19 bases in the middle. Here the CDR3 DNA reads TGTGCCAGCAGCTTTTCCGGGACAACCTCTACGGAGCAGTACTTC. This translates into CASSFSGTTSTEQYF. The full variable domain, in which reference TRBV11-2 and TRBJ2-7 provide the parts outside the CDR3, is EAGVAQSPRYKIIEKRQSVAFWCNPISGHATLYWYQQILGQGPKLLIQFQNNGVVDDSQLPKDRFSAERLKGVDSTLKIQPAKLEDSAVYLCASSFSGTTSTEQYFGPGTRLTVT.

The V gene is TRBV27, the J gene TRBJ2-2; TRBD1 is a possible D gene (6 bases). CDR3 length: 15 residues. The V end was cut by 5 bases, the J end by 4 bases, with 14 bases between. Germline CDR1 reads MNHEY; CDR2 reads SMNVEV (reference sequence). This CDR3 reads CASSARQAGTGELFF. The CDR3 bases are TGTGCCAGCAGTGCGCGACAGGCGGGCACCGGGGAGCTGTTTTTT.

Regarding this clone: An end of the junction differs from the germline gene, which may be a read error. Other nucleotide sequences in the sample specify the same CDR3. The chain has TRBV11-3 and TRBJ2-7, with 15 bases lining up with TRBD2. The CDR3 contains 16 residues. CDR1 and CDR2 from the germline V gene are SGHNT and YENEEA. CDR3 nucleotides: TGTGCCAGCAGCTCCAGGACTAGCGGGGGGGCTGGCGAGCAGTATTTC. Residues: CASSSRTSGGAGEQYF. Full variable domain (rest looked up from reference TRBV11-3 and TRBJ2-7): EAGVVQSPRYKIIEKKQPVAFWCNPISGHNTLYWYLQNLGQGPELLIRYENEEAVDDSQLPKDRFSAERLKGVDSTLKIQPAELGDSAVYLCASSSRTSGGAGEQYFGPGTRLTVT.